The following is a T cell receptor (beta chain) sequence with its context. No antigen is known for it. This sample stems from a study of shared clonotypes between healthy human individuals. The CDR3 loop spans 13 amino acids. Germline V gene lookup returns CDR1 SGHKS and CDR2 YYEKEE (reference sequence). V trimming: 2 bases; J trimming: 4 bases; junction bases outside the gene matches: 3. Findings and limits, study-wide: All-four-donor shared clonotypes had higher generation probabilities than non-shared clonotypes did. Naive subsets generally had larger estimated richness than memory subsets. Naive CD4 clonotypes were shared across several donors at about 5.2%. Owing to a small donor count, the genetic and exposure-history diversity represented was limited.

Sequenced by immunoSEQ multiplex PCR; TCRdb stores in-frame clones only, minus some. The data contain around 980,000 clones, around 78% of them singletons. The material sequenced was memory CD4+ T cells from PBMCs. Regarding subset: CD45RA-negative fraction. The chain joins TRBV5-5 to TRBJ2-7, with 7 positions matching TRBD1. This clonotype originated in a man aged 18 to 30 in good health. Some clones in this sample may be carry-over from other donors' samples. Here the CDR3 DNA reads TGTGCCAGCAGCTTTGGGGGACAGTACGAGCAGTACTTC. This sequence encodes CASSFGGQYEQYF.